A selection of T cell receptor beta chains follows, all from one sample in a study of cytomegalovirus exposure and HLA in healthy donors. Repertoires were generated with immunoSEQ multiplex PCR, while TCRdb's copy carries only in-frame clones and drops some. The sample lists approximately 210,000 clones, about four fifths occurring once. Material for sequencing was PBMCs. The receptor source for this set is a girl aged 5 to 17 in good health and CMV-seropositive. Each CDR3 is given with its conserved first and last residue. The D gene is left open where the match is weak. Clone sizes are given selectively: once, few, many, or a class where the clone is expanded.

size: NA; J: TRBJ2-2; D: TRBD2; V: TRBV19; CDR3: CASLSGTTNTGELFF; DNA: TGTGCCAGCCTCTCCGGGACTACAAACACCGGGGAGCTGTTTTTT
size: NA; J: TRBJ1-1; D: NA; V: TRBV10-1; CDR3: CASKLSPNTEAFF; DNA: TGCGCCAGCAAACTGTCCCCGAACACTGAAGCTTTCTTT
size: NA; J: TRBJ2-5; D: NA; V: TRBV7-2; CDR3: CASTFGNRETQYF; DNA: TGTGCCAGCACCTTCGGGAATCGAGAGACCCAGTACTTC
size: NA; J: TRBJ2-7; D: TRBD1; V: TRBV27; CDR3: CASSLAAGTGSRYF; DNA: TGTGCCAGCAGTTTGGCGGCCGGGACAGGTTCTAGGTACTTC
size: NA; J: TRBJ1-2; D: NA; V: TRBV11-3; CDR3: CASSLSGGEGYTF; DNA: TGTGCCAGCAGCTTAAGCGGAGGGGAAGGCTACACCTTC
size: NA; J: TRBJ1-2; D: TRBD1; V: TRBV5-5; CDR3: CASSSDRGRSGYTF; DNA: TGTGCCAGCAGCTCGGACAGGGGGCGCAGTGGCTACACCTTC
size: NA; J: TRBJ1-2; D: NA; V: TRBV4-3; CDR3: CASSQDIGEDGYTF; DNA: TGCGCCAGCAGCCAAGATATAGGGGAGGATGGCTACACCTTC
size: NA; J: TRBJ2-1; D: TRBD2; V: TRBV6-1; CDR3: CASSEALAGVYNEQFF; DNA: TGTGCCAGCAGTGAGGCGCTAGCGGGGGTCTACAATGAGCAGTTCTTC
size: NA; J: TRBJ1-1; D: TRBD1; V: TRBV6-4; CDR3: CASSYRGNTEAFF; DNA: TGTGCCAGCAGTTACAGGGGGAACACTGAAGCTTTCTTT
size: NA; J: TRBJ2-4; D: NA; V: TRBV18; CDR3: CASSRENIQYF; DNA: TGTGCCAGCTCACGCGAAAACATTCAGTACTTC
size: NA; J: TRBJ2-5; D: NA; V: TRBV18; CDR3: CASSRNRQETQYF; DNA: TGTGCCAGCTCTCGAAACCGCCAGGAGACCCAGTACTTC
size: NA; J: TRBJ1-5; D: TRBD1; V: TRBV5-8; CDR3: CASSFRGIEVQPQHF; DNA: TGTGCCAGCAGCTTCAGGGGGATTGAAGTCCAGCCCCAGCATTTT
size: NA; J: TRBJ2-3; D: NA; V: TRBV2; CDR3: CASITQVKASDTQYF; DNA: TGTGCCAGCATCACGCAGGTGAAGGCCTCAGATACGCAGTATTTT
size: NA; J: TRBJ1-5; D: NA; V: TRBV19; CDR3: CASSQTGSISNQPQHF; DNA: TGTGCCAGTAGCCAGACAGGTTCCATTAGCAATCAGCCCCAGCATTTT
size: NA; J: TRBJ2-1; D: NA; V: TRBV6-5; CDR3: CASSSGQTEQFF; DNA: TGTGCCAGCAGTTCAGGACAGACTGAGCAGTTCTTC
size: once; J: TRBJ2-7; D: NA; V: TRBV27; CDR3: CASSLSGRGVREQYF; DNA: TGTGCCAGCAGTTTATCCGGGAGAGGGGTGCGGGAGCAGTACTTC
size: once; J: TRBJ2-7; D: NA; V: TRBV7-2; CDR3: CASSWGGTGYEQYF; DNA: TGTGCCAGCAGCTGGGGGGGCACGGGCTACGAGCAGTACTTC
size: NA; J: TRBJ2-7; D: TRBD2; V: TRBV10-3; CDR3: CAISESGLAGYEQYF; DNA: TGTGCCATCAGTGAGTCTGGACTAGCGGGCTACGAGCAGTACTTC
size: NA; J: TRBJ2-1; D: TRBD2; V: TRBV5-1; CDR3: CASSLALESGGAYNEQFF; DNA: TGCGCCAGCAGCTTGGCGTTAGAAAGCGGGGGAGCCTACAATGAGCAGTTCTTC
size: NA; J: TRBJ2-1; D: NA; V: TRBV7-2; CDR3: CASSRGVAGGNEQFF; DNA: TGTGCCAGCAGCAGGGGGGTAGCGGGCGGCAATGAGCAGTTCTTC
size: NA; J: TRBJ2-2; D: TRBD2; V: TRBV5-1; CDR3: CASSFRTSGVGTGELFF; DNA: TGCGCCAGCAGCTTCAGGACTAGCGGGGTCGGCACCGGGGAGCTGTTTTTT
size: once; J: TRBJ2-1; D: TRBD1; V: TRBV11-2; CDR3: CASSLRDPGTGEGNEQFF; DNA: TGTGCCAGCAGCTTAAGAGACCCCGGGACAGGGGAGGGAAATGAGCAGTTCTTC